Below are 7 T cell receptor beta chains sequenced from a single sample in a study of T cells expressing NK-cell markers. TCRdb re-called the 5' RACE reads; every CDR3 protein appears as one record, without DNA. Its table records approximately 550,000 distinct CDR3 sequences. Sequenced sample: blood T cells: a sorted CD56 or NKG2C T cell subset, CD4+ or CD8+ T cells, or bulk PBMC T cells (not recorded which). Receptor source: a man aged 18 to 29 in good health.

This chain joins TRBV20-1 and TRBJ2-5. CDR1 is DFQATT and CDR2 is SNEGSKA in the germline V gene (reference sequence). CDR3 length: 14 residues. This CDR3 reads CSAPQNQGYETQYF.

CDR3 region: CASSAPNGYTF. The chain combines TRBV9 with TRBJ1-2. The CDR3 is made up of 11 amino acids. From germline, CDR1 is SGDLS and CDR2 YYNGEE.

The chain carries TRBV4-1 and TRBJ2-1; TCRdb's D call, TRBD1, is unchecked because there is no DNA. Germline CDR1 is MGHRA and CDR2 is YSYEKL. The CDR3 spans 16 residues. The CDR3 loop reads CASSQVGTVAYNEQFF.

This rearrangement joins TRBV7-9 to TRBJ2-3. The germline gives CDR1 SEHNR, CDR2 FQNEAQ (reference sequence). The CDR3 is made up of 12 amino acids. The CDR3: CAILTVPDTQYF. Drawing the rest from reference TRBV7-9 and TRBJ2-3, the complete variable domain is DTGVSQNPRHKITKRGQNVTFRCDPISEHNRLYWYRQTLGQGPEFLTYFQNEAQLEKSRLLSDRFSAERPKGSFSTLEIQRTEQGDSAMYLCAILTVPDTQYFGPGTRLTVL.

The chain employs TRBV27 and TRBJ2-4; lacking DNA, the TRBD2 call made by TCRdb goes unchecked. This CDR3 region has 11 residues. The V gene's germline CDR1 is MNHEY and CDR2 SMNVEV (reference sequence). CDR3 residues: CGGGEGNIQYF.

The chain has TRBV7-9 and TRBJ2-1; as DNA is missing, the TRBD1 call by TCRdb cannot be tested. Germline CDR1 is SEHNR and CDR2 is FQNEAQ (reference sequence). The CDR3 spans 11 residues. CDR3 protein: CASSGVNEQFF.

V is TRBV7-8 and J is TRBJ1-1. CDR1 and CDR2 from the germline V gene are SGHVS and FQNEAQ. The CDR3 runs to 16 residues. The CDR3 sequence is CASSLVEDLANTEAFF. The entire variable domain, with the rest obtained from reference TRBV7-8 and TRBJ1-1, is as follows: GAGVSQSPRYKVAKRGQDVALRCDPISGHVSLFWYQQALGQGPEFLTYFQNEAQLDKSGLPSDRFFAERPEGSVSTLKIQRTQQEDSAVYLCASSLVEDLANTEAFFGQGTRLTVV.